The 8 T cell receptor beta chains in this list originate from one sample, sequenced in a study of T cell responses to AZD1222 COVID-19 vaccine. Method: immunoSEQ multiplex PCR; TCRdb's copy keeps in-frame clones and lacks some. The repertoire has 95,000 to 150,000 clones, 80% to 95% of them found once; the top ten carry approximately 4.5%. Source: peripheral blood, taken on day 0 of MenACWY control vaccination. These receptors were obtained from an adult in good health.

The sample holds one count of this clone. J is TRBJ1-6 and V is TRBV5-1, with TRBD1 as a possible D gene (6 bases). Germline values: CDR1 SGHRS, CDR2 YFSETQ. This CDR3 is built from 15 residues. Trimming pared 3 bases from V and 5 bases from J, leaving 12 bases between. The CDR3 DNA is TGCGCCAGCAGCTCCGGGACACTAGATAATTCACCCCTCCACTTT. Translating gives CASSSGTLDNSPLHF.

The CDR3 protein is CASSLPSYEQYF. In DNA, the CDR3 is TGTGCCAGCAGTTTACCCTCCTACGAGCAGTACTTC. V and J are TRBV27 and TRBJ2-7, with unresolved D. This CDR3 spans 12 amino acids. V was trimmed by 2 bases and J by 0 bases, leaving 2 bases between them. Germline V CDR1 and CDR2: MNHEY, SMNVEV (reference sequence).

This clone appeared a single time. The gene calls are TRBV5-1 and TRBJ2-7; 7 bases line up with TRBD2. The J segment lost 7 bases and the V segment lost 4 bases, leaving 8 bases of the junction unmatched. Germline CDR1 reads SGHRS; CDR2 reads YFSETQ. This CDR3 has 13 amino acids. CDR3 sequence reads: CASSLGTTGEQYF. CDR3 DNA sequence: TGCGCCAGCAGCCTCGGGACTACCGGTGAGCAGTACTTC.

This clone was seen only once. This chain joins TRBV9 and TRBJ2-7; D not certain. Germline-derived CDR1 and CDR2 are SGDLS and YYNGEE. The CDR3 runs to 14 residues. Trimming pared 0 bases from V and 2 bases from J, leaving 9 bases between. This CDR3 reads CASSVGAGTYEQYF. The CDR3 region has the DNA TGTGCCAGCAGCGTAGGGGCAGGTACCTACGAGCAGTACTTC.

This chain uses TRBV3-1 (or the pseudogene TRBV3-2) with TRBJ1-3; D gene ambiguous. The CDR3 contains 16 residues. CDR1 is LGHDT, CDR2 YNNKEL, per germline (reference sequence). Trimming took off 1 base at V and 0 bases at J, with 10 bases between the two ends. The CDR3 spells CASSQADLSSGNTIYF. The DNA for the CDR3 is TGTGCCAGCAGCCAAGCCGACTTGAGCTCTGGAAACACCATATATTTT.

The J gene is TRBJ1-5, the V gene TRBV29-1; a weak D match, TRBD1 (5 bases). Looked up from germline, CDR1 is SQVTM and CDR2 is ANQGSEA. The V end lost 3 bases, the J end lost 4 bases, and 10 bases lay between the germline ends. The CDR3 has 13 residues. The CDR3 sequence: CSVEVTGNQPQHF. As DNA, the CDR3 is TGCAGCGTTGAGGTAACAGGTAATCAGCCCCAGCATTTT.

The V call is TRBV27, the J call TRBJ2-4, with D uncertain. The CDR3 covers 12 residues. Germline V CDR1 and CDR2: MNHEY, SMNVEV (reference sequence). The V end lost 8 bases, the J end lost 9 bases, and 14 bases lay between the germline ends. CDR3 in amino acids: CASSPLLGIQYF. The CDR3 nucleotides read TGTGCCAGCTCTCCTCTGTTGGGCATTCAGTACTTC.

V usage is TRBV12-3 or TRBV12-4 and J usage is TRBJ2-1; D not certain. CDR3 length: 11 amino acids. V lost 1 base to trimming and J lost 9 bases, with 4 bases between them. The CDR3 DNA is TGTGCCAGCAGTTTAGGGGGTGAGCAGTTCTTC. Translating gives CASSLGGEQFF.